These 6 T cell receptor beta chains were sequenced from one sample in a study of technical replicates of blood from a handful of donors. Only in-frame clones appear in the TCRdb table, and some are missing; sequencing was by immunoSEQ multiplex PCR. The sample includes tens of thousands of clones, 90% of them seen just once. The sample comprised PBMCs. The receptors derive from a human donor in good health. Some clones in this sample may be carry-over from other donors' samples.

The chain has TRBV4-1 and TRBJ2-1, with D perhaps TRBD2 (5 bases). V gave up 4 bases and J gave up 3 bases, with 13 bases separating them. The CDR3 is 15 amino acids. The V gene's germline CDR1 is MGHRA and CDR2 YSYEKL. In DNA, the CDR3 is TGCGCCAGCAGCCTCGACTACCAGATCTACAATGAGCAGTTCTTC. Its translation is CASSLDYQIYNEQFF.

The gene calls are TRBV5-1 and TRBJ2-2; perhaps TRBD1 as D (5 bases). This CDR3 has 15 amino acids. The V gene lost 0 bases and the J gene lost 1 base, with 7 bases spanning the gap. Germline V gives CDR1 SGHRS, CDR2 YFSETQ. CDR3 loop: CASSLDRRNTGELFF. DNA for the CDR3: TGCGCCAGCAGCTTGGACAGGCGGAACACCGGGGAGCTGTTTTTT.

The rearrangement uses TRBV7-9 and TRBJ2-2; the D gene is possibly TRBD2 (7 bases). The germline V gene has CDR1 SEHNR and CDR2 FQNEAQ (reference sequence). The CDR3 has 17 residues. The V end lost 5 bases, the J end lost 0 bases, and 16 bases lay between the germline ends. In DNA, the CDR3 is TGTGCCAGCAGCCCCCGAGGGGGGGGCACGAACACCGGGGAGCTGTTTTTT. It yields the protein CASSPRGGGTNTGELFF.

V usage is TRBV19 and J usage is TRBJ1-1; 9 bases fit TRBD1. This CDR3 spans 17 amino acids. J lost 4 bases, V lost 0 bases, and 9 bases had no gene match. CDR1 is LNHDA, CDR2 SQIVND, per germline (reference sequence). Here the CDR3 DNA reads TGTGCCAGTAGTATAGATCTCGGGACAGGGACGACCACTGAAGCTTTCTTT. This sequence encodes CASSIDLGTGTTTEAFF.

This chain links TRBV13 with TRBJ2-7; D might be TRBD2 (5 bases). There are 13 residues in the CDR3. In germline, CDR1 is PRHDT, CDR2 FYEKMQ (reference sequence). Trimming stripped 2 bases from V and 2 bases from J, with 7 bases between. The CDR3 DNA reads as TGTGCCAGCAGCTTACCCGGGACCTACGAGCAGTACTTC. It specifies CASSLPGTYEQYF.

This clone has just one count. CDR3 sequence (DNA): TGTGCCAGCAGTGAGGCAACCCCCTCCTACGAGCAGTACTTC. This encodes CASSEATPSYEQYF. The chain links TRBV2 to TRBJ2-7; D gene unclear. Per germline, CDR1 SNHLY and CDR2 FYNNEI. V was cut by 3 bases and J by 0 bases, with 9 bases left in between. This CDR3 has 14 amino acids.